Below are 20 T cell receptor beta chains sequenced from a single sample in a study of T cell clonality in common variable immunodeficiency. Clones were read by immunoSEQ multiplex PCR, and TCRdb kept only the in-frame ones, dropping some. The data show 50,000 or so clones, none appearing only once, with about 6.5% held by the ten largest. The specimen sequenced was peripheral blood mononuclear cells. The receptors here all came from a person aged 18-70 years in good health.

This clone occurred many times. The read stops 3 residues short of the end of the CDR3; the missing end is completed from the germline J gene. The J gene is TRBJ2-6, the V gene TRBV19; D perhaps matches TRBD1 (5 bases). The CDR3 is made up of 16 amino acids. Germline V gives CDR1 LNHDA, CDR2 SQIVND (reference sequence). V was shortened by 6 bases and J by 2 bases, with 14 bases between the two germline ends. The CDR3 sequence is CASSSQGPPGANVLTF. CDR3 DNA (partial): TGTGCCAGTAGCTCCCAGGGCCCTCCTGGGGCCAACGTC.

A note on this clone: This probably arose from a read error, given a far larger clone one base away. Coverage ceases 3 residues before the CDR3 finishes, and the germline J gene fills in the end. The V gene is TRBV30, the J gene TRBJ1-2; maybe TRBD1 (6 bases). The CDR3 is 14 residues long. From germline, CDR1 is GTSNPN and CDR2 SVGIG (reference sequence). The CDR3 bases that were read are TGTGCCCGGAGTAGTGCAGGGGAGGACTATGGC. Translating gives CARSSAGEDYG. The full CDR3 is CARSSAGEDYGYTF. Filled out from reference TRBV30 and TRBJ1-2, the complete variable domain reads SQTIHQWPATLVQPVGSPLSLECTVEGTSNPNLYWYRQAAGRGLQLLFYSVGIGQISSEVPQNLSASRPQDRQFILSSKKLLLSDSGFYLCARSSAGEDYGYTFGSGTRLTVV.

The table lists this clone with a few counts. Read sequence stops 3 residues before the CDR3 end, and the germline J gene provides the missing end. The V and J genes are TRBV18 and TRBJ1-4; possible D gene TRBD1, 6 bases. Trimming stripped 3 bases from V and 4 bases from J, with 12 bases between. The CDR3 is 15 amino acids. Germline V gene sequence: CDR1 KGHSH, CDR2 LQKENI. CDR3 region: CASSPGGGVNEKLFF. The covered CDR3 bases are TGTGCCAGCTCACCTGGGGGGGGCGTTAATGAAAAA.

Many counts were recorded for this clone. The CDR3 end lies 3 residues beyond the end of the read and is filled in from the germline J gene. The V gene is TRBV7-2, the J gene TRBJ2-2; D uncertain. Germline CDR1 reads SGHTA; CDR2 reads FQGNSA. V lost 2 bases to trimming and J lost 5 bases, with 12 bases between them. This CDR3 spans 15 amino acids. CDR3 in amino acids: CASSLIPGRTGELFF. The sequenced part of the CDR3 DNA is TGTGCCAGCAGCTTAATCCCAGGTCGGACCGGGGAG.

This clone was seen a few times. The read ends 3 residues early relative to the CDR3; the germline J gene fills the gap. This sequence joins TRBV4-2 and TRBJ2-7, with D possibly being TRBD2 (6 bases). From germline, CDR1 is LGHNA and CDR2 YNFKEQ. This CDR3 comprises 15 residues. Trimming removed 1 base from V and 4 bases from J, with 14 bases in between. CDR3 amino acids: CASSQVGGFVYEQYF. The covered CDR3 bases are TGTGCCAGCAGCCAAGTTGGAGGGTTTGTTTACGAG.

The part of the CDR3 DNA that was read is TGTGCCAGCAGCTTACCTACCCGCTACGAC. Encoded protein: CASSLPTRYD. The CDR3, in full, reads CASSLPTRYDYTF. This chain uses TRBV7-9 with TRBJ1-2, with unresolved D. The read halts 3 residues ahead of the CDR3 end, with the missing end drawn from the germline J gene. The CDR3 consists of 13 residues. Germline CDR1 SEHNR, CDR2 FQNEAQ (reference sequence).

This clone has just a few counts. The part of the CDR3 DNA that was read is TGTGCCAGCAGATCCGGGACAGGGCGGTTCAAC. Protein: CASRSGTGRFN. The full CDR3 sequence reads CASRSGTGRFNYTF. J is TRBJ1-2 and V is TRBV6-2 or TRBV6-3, with 9 bases lining up with TRBD1. The read ends 3 residues shy of where the CDR3 ends; the end is completed using the germline J gene. This CDR3 is built from 14 residues. In germline, CDR1 is MNHEY, CDR2 SVGEGT.

This clone was observed at least ten times. At one end, the junction sequence differs from germline, possibly due to a read error. CDR3: CASSQPTRQTHPNSGANVLFF. The sequenced part of the CDR3 DNA is TGTGCCAGTAGCCAACCAACCCGGCAGACCCACCCTAACTCTGGGGCCAACGTA. The chain employs TRBV4-2 and TRBJ1-4, with TRBD1 as a possible D gene (5 bases). Read data end 3 residues before the CDR3 end; the end is taken from the germline J gene. Germline loops: CDR1 LGHNA, CDR2 YNFKEQ. The CDR3 is 21 amino acids.

This clone was recorded many times. With the read ending 3 residues before the CDR3 end, the germline J gene is used to fill in that end. The V gene is TRBV5-1, the J gene TRBJ2-7; 7 bases align to TRBD1. This CDR3 contains 14 residues. Germline assignment: CDR1 SGHRS and CDR2 YFSETQ. Losses at the gene ends were 4 bases for V and 4 bases for J; bases not matched to a gene: 8. The sequenced CDR3 bases are TGCGCCAGCAGCCTCGGGACAGACCTATACGAG. Translating it yields CASSLGTDLYE. The full CDR3 protein reads CASSLGTDLYEQYF.

This clone was observed at least ten times. Sequencing ends 3 residues short of the CDR3 end; the germline J gene provides the rest. The chain recombines TRBV7-2 with TRBJ2-7; D might be TRBD2 (6 bases). V lost 5 bases to trimming and J lost 3 bases, with 14 bases between them. There are 14 residues in the CDR3. Germline V gives CDR1 SGHTA, CDR2 FQGNSA. The sequenced part of the CDR3 DNA is TGTGCCAGCAGCCCCTCACGGGGGTTCTACGAG. It codes for CASSPSRGFYE. The entire CDR3 reads CASSPSRGFYEQYF.

This clone has ten or more counts. Read sequence stops 3 residues before the CDR3 end, and the germline J gene provides the missing end. The J gene is TRBJ2-2, the V gene TRBV4-2; 7 positions match TRBD2. The CDR3 has 15 residues. V shed 2 bases and J 2 bases; nucleotides not matched to a gene: 2. Germline CDR1 reads LGHNA; CDR2 reads YNFKEQ. The chain's CDR3 is CASSQLADNTGELFF. The part of the CDR3 DNA that was read is TGTGCCAGCAGCCAACTAGCGGATAACACCGGGGAG.

This clone was found many times. The read ends 3 residues before the CDR3 terminus; that terminus is restored from the germline J gene. The chain couples TRBV5-1 to TRBJ2-5, with 8 nucleotides matching TRBD2. The germline CDR1 and CDR2 sequences are SGHRS and YFSETQ. This CDR3 is 15 amino acids long. V shed 8 bases and J 5 bases; nucleotides not matched to a gene: 14. Partial CDR3 DNA: TGCGCCAGTGAGGTAACGGGGGGGCCGCGGGAGACC. It translates to CASEVTGGPRET. In full, the CDR3 reads CASEVTGGPRETQYF. Based on the CDR3 plus reference TRBV5-1 and TRBJ2-5, the full variable domain is KAGVTQTPRYLIKTRGQQVTLSCSPISGHRSVSWYQQTPGQGLQFLFEYFSETQRNKGNFPGRFSGRQFSNSRSEMNVSTLELGDSALYLCASEVTGGPRETQYFGPGTRLLVL.

This clone was observed at least ten times. The CDR3 end is not reached by the read, which stops 3 residues before it; the germline J gene fills it in. This sequence joins TRBV13 and TRBJ1-2; TRBD1 is a possible D gene (5 bases). This CDR3 is 11 amino acids long. Germline CDR1 reads PRHDT; CDR2 reads FYEKMQ (reference sequence). CDR3 amino acids: CASPEGAGYTF. CDR3 DNA (partial): TGTGCCAGCCCCGAAGGGGCCGGC.

This clone was detected ten times or more. CDR3 sequence reads: CASSELALSSYNEQFF. The CDR3 bases that were read are TGTGCCAGCAGTGAGCTAGCCTTAAGCTCCTACAATGAG. J is TRBJ2-1 and V is TRBV6-1; TRBD2 is a possible D gene (5 bases). The sequenced fragment ends 3 residues before the CDR3 boundary, so the rest is inferred from the germline J gene. The V and J ends lost 3 bases and 0 bases respectively, with 12 bases between them. In germline, CDR1 is MNHNS, CDR2 SASEGT. There are 16 residues in the CDR3.

This clone was picked up many times. CDR3 DNA, as far as it was read: TGTGCCAGCAGCCTACGACAGAACTATGGC. Translating gives CASSLRQNYG. The whole CDR3 protein reads CASSLRQNYGYTF. The rearrangement links TRBV4-2 to TRBJ1-2, with a possible D match to TRBD1 (5 bases). From the germline J gene comes the end of the CDR3, since the read stops 3 residues before it. Between the trimmed V and J ends, which lost 4 bases and 2 bases, there was a span of 8 bases. The germline CDR1 and CDR2 sequences are LGHNA and YNFKEQ. CDR3 length: 13 amino acids.

This clone has ten or more counts. Read coverage stops 3 residues before the CDR3 terminus; the germline J gene supplies the remainder. This rearrangement joins TRBV9 to TRBJ2-5; 10 bases match TRBD1. V gave up 4 bases and J gave up 4 bases; unmatched junction bases: 7. In germline, CDR1 is SGDLS, CDR2 YYNGEE. This CDR3 comprises 15 residues. This CDR3 is CASSTNRDRGETQYF. The DNA read from the CDR3 is TGTGCCAGCAGCACGAACCGGGACAGGGGAGAGACC.

This clone was observed at least ten times. The sequenced fragment ends 3 residues before the CDR3 boundary, so the rest is inferred from the germline J gene. The V gene is TRBV20-1, the J gene TRBJ1-4, with D possibly TRBD1 on 6 matching bases. V was cut by 4 bases and J by 3 bases, with 24 bases left in between. CDR3 length: 18 amino acids. Germline lookup yields CDR1 DFQATT and CDR2 SNEGSKA (reference sequence). The CDR3 spells CSAMSKRRTGRANEKLFF. The part of the CDR3 DNA that was read is TGCAGTGCTATGTCGAAGAGGAGAACAGGGAGGGCTAATGAAAAA.

The sample holds many counts of this clone. Sequencing ends 3 residues short of the CDR3 end; the germline J gene provides the rest. The chain links TRBV6-1 to TRBJ1-6; 9 positions match TRBD1. Germline V gene data show CDR1 as MNHNS and CDR2 as SASEGT. V lost 4 bases and J lost 7; bases outside the gene matches: 5. The CDR3 runs 15 residues. Partial CDR3 DNA: TGTGCCAGCAGTGGACGGGACAGGGCCAATTCACCC. Its protein is CASSGRDRANSP. The full-length CDR3 reads as CASSGRDRANSPLHF.

This clone occurred many times. The read terminates 3 residues before the CDR3 end, so the remaining end is supplied by the germline J gene. The genes are TRBV2 and TRBJ1-2, with a possible D match to TRBD1 (6 bases). The CDR3 runs 16 residues. Looked up from germline, CDR1 is SNHLY and CDR2 is FYNNEI. The V end lost 1 base, the J end lost 1 base, and 13 bases lay between the germline ends. The CDR3 reads CASSEGGRGNNYGYTF. The sequenced part of the CDR3 DNA is TGTGCCAGCAGTGAAGGGGGCAGGGGAAATAACTATGGC.

Turning to this clone: The observed sequence ends 3 residues before the CDR3 terminus, with the missing tail filled in from the germline J gene. The rearrangement joins TRBV10-2 to TRBJ2-7, with 12 bases aligning to TRBD2. Germline lookup yields CDR1 WSHSY and CDR2 SAAADI. The V gene end was trimmed by 4 bases and the J gene end by 3 bases; junction bases not matched to a gene: 10. The CDR3 runs to 17 residues. The CDR3 is CASSGSSGGGVHYEQYF. The DNA read from the CDR3 is TGCGCCAGCAGTGGGTCTAGCGGGGGGGGCGTCCACTACGAG.